This is a list of T cell receptor beta chains from one sample in a study of OX40 agonist ivuxolimab in advanced cancers. Generated by immunoSEQ multiplex PCR, the TCRdb table keeps only in-frame clones and is missing some. The sample consists of about 20,000 clones, over 80% of them appearing once. The material was CD4+ or CD8+ T cells sorted from blood, obtained in a trial of the OX40 agonist ivuxolimab. These TCRs come from an adult with an advanced solid tumor such as melanoma, head and neck, liver or kidney cancer. CDR3s include the opening cysteine and the closing phenylalanine or tryptophan. The order of the fields is CDR3 protein, J gene, V gene, clone size. Size is omitted from some rows. Given values are once, few, many or a class for expanded clones.

CDR3 protein: CSVEDRAGRTDTQYF
J gene: TRBJ2-3
V gene: TRBV29-1
clone size: .

CDR3 protein: CASSLWGGTGFDTEAFF
J gene: TRBJ1-1
V gene: TRBV28
clone size: .

CDR3 protein: CAGEGEDYGYTF
J gene: TRBJ1-2
V gene: TRBV7-9
clone size: .

CDR3 protein: CASSGDSRETQYF
J gene: TRBJ2-5
V gene: TRBV19
clone size: .

CDR3 protein: CSVELVADHRNEQFF
J gene: TRBJ2-1
V gene: TRBV29-1
clone size: few

CDR3 protein: CASRVSKYNEQFF
J gene: TRBJ2-1
V gene: TRBV14
clone size: once

CDR3 protein: CASSPLRGDAQPQHF
J gene: TRBJ1-5
V gene: TRBV19
clone size: .

CDR3 protein: CASSLAVDSGDYGYTF
J gene: TRBJ1-2
V gene: TRBV5-1
clone size: .

CDR3 protein: CATGRVVTDTQYF
J gene: TRBJ2-3
V gene: TRBV19
clone size: .

CDR3 protein: CASSIAQGAYEQYF
J gene: TRBJ2-7
V gene: TRBV19
clone size: once

CDR3 protein: CASSWTGKNYNEQFF
J gene: TRBJ2-1
V gene: TRBV28
clone size: few